What follows is one T cell receptor (beta chain) and its context. The antigen it binds to is not known. No clone much larger than this one lies a single base away; base qualities are absent. The CDR1 and CDR2 encoded by the germline V gene (reference sequence) are LNHDA and SQIVND. For this chain, trimming is 4 bases at the V end and 5 bases at the J end, and the number of junction bases without a gene match is 6. From the cysteine through the phenylalanine, the CDR3 covers 14 amino acids. Of the read, only the CDR3 DNA is kept; its 42 bases are in frame from base 1. TCRbeta CDR3 regions were amplified from genomic DNA using the immunoSEQ Assay, a bias-controlled multiplex PCR. As for how the authors treated the data: Within the assay, amplification of reference gene primers was used to estimate how many nucleated cells each sample contained. To quantify the absolute abundance of each unique TCRbeta CDR3 rearrangement, sequence reads were collapsed and filtered. For each sample, productive Simpson clonality was calculated as the square root of Simpson's diversity index across productive rearrangements. In its TCRdb copy, this immuneACCESS table keeps in-frame sequences only and misses some clones. Where compared with another copy, unresolved V genes explain less than half of these, and the others have no known cause. V, J and clone size derive from that table, while D and trimming were established from the DNA sequence. This sample holds about 230,000 clones; roughly 80% were observed only once. Roughly 7.9% of the sample rests with the top ten.

The collaborating institutions used their own protocols to collect whole blood in K2EDTA tubes. For TCRbeta analysis, collaborators shipped samples as frozen whole blood, isolated PBMCs, or DNA extracted from either of those sample types. This specimen belongs to a study of blood T cell repertoires in COVID-19 (dated by TCRdb to the early 2020s). Background on the whole study: Samples covering the acute and convalescent phases of COVID-19 were provided by collaborators in the United States, Italy and Spain. The samples were drawn from two sources: the first 160 participants of the ongoing ImmuneRACE study, and over 950 subjects contributed by 6 global collaborators. The repertoires were released in a freely available public database intended as a resource for research on the immune response to SARS-CoV-2. The sample metadata nearly always contained a de-identified subject ID, COVID-19 status, age in years and sex. The material from the prospective study consisted of cDNA or gDNA derived from T cells, B-cell-depleted T cells, or PBMCs. Subjects who had been exposed to COVID-19, were actively infected with it, or had recovered from it provided the deeply sampled blood TCRbeta repertoires that made up the dataset. Where available, HLA class I and class II types were obtained from metadata supplied by the sample provider rather than from assay-based typing. What the research found in general, with its limitations: The quantity of clinical and demographic metadata differed by source and by participant and was supplied without curation.

The rearranged segments are TRBV19 and TRBJ1-2, and 8 bases in between align with TRBD1. This clonotype was sampled from a woman at least 80 years old with acute or convalescent COVID-19. Sequenced: peripheral blood. This receptor has the CDR3 CASSSGQGGYGYTF. The DNA sequence is given as TGTGCCAGTAGTAGTGGACAGGGAGGATATGGCTACACCTTC.